Each of the 24 T cell receptor beta chains below was sequenced from the same sample in a study of spatial heterogeneity in lung cancer. Whole-study results and caveats: Tumor mutation count correlated with how many alpha and beta TCRs expanded intratumorally.

Described time point: sample taken at primary tumor resection. TCRdb re-called the 5' RACE reads through MiXCR, storing one row per CDR3 protein. In the table there are 100,000 to 110,000 distinct CDR3 sequences, 3.5% to 5% of which are singletons. No antigen has been assigned to these receptors. Sequencing used lung tumor tissue, obtained at surgery. The receptors here all came from a male donor with early-stage non-small cell lung cancer.

There are a few counts of this clonotype. The chain employs TRBV28 and TRBJ2-1, with D possibly being TRBD1 (6 bases). CDR3 length equals 13 residues. V shed 7 bases and J shed 7 bases, with 14 bases lying between them. Germline V gene data show CDR1 as MDHEN and CDR2 as SYDVKM. As DNA, the CDR3 is TGTGCCAGCACGACCCCCCAGGGGAATGAGCAGTTCTTC. It is translated as CASTTPQGNEQFF.

In this sample, this clonotype turned up many times. The CDR3 sequence: CASSATAGENTEAFF. Written as DNA, the CDR3 is TGTGCCAGCAGTGCTACGGCAGGAGAGAACACTGAAGCTTTCTTT. The chain joins TRBV28 to TRBJ1-1; no clear D gene. Germline V gene sequence: CDR1 MDHEN, CDR2 SYDVKM. The germline V and J ends were trimmed by 5 bases and 1 base, with 14 bases remaining between them. This CDR3 is built from 15 residues. Variable domain in full (rest from reference TRBV28 and TRBJ1-1): DVKVTQSSRYLVKRTGEKVFLECVQDMDHENMFWYRQDPGLGLRLIYFSYDVKMKEKGDIPEGYSVSREKKERFSLILESASTNQTSMYLCASSATAGENTEAFFGQGTRLTVV.

The table lists this clonotype with many counts. The rearrangement links TRBV20-1 to TRBJ1-3, with 8 bases that match TRBD1. Germline-derived CDR1 and CDR2 are DFQATT and SNEGSKA (reference sequence). The junction had 15 bases not matched to a gene; V was cut back by 2 bases and J by 0 bases. This CDR3 spans 19 amino acids. This CDR3 is CSARMSRDRFSSSGNTIYF. The CDR3, as DNA: TGCAGTGCTAGAATGTCCCGGGACAGGTTTTCGTCCTCTGGAAACACCATATATTTT.

The table lists this clonotype with many counts. The rearrangement joins TRBV10-3 to TRBJ2-7; 7 positions agree with TRBD2. The V gene's germline CDR1 is ENHRY and CDR2 SYGVKD. With V trimmed by 8 bases and J by 6 bases, 13 bases remained unmatched. This CDR3 region has 14 residues. For the CDR3, the DNA is TGTGCCATCCAAGGCTCCGGGGGGACGGTCGAGCAGTACTTC. Translated: CAIQGSGGTVEQYF.

This clonotype has a count of ten or more. This rearrangement joins TRBV29-1 to TRBJ2-1; D call uncertain. V lost 4 bases, J lost 5 bases, and 9 bases lay in between. The V gene's germline CDR1 is SQVTM and CDR2 ANQGSEA. The CDR3 is 12 residues long. The CDR3 nucleotides read TGCAGCGTTGCTCCCACAGACAATGAGCAGTTCTTC. It yields the protein CSVAPTDNEQFF.

This clonotype was counted many times. The chain has TRBV5-1 and TRBJ1-6; D gene uncertain. V was clipped by 2 bases and J by 1 base, with 7 bases between them. Germline lookup yields CDR1 SGHRS and CDR2 YFSETQ. CDR3 length: 15 residues. CDR3 protein: CASSFAGSYNSPLHF. The CDR3 DNA reads as TGCGCCAGCAGCTTCGCGGGGTCCTATAATTCACCCCTCCACTTT. Looking up the rest from reference TRBV5-1 and TRBJ1-6 gives the full variable domain: KAGVTQTPRYLIKTRGQQVTLSCSPISGHRSVSWYQQTPGQGLQFLFEYFSETQRNKGNFPGRFSGRQFSNSRSEMNVSTLELGDSALYLCASSFAGSYNSPLHFGNGTRLTVT.

As concerns this clonotype: Being one base from a much bigger clone, this may be a read error. The CDR3 DNA sequence: TGTGTCAGCAGCCAGCCCGGGACACCGGGGAGCTACACCTTC. Its translation is CVSSQPGTPGSYTF. This rearrangement joins TRBV11-2 to TRBJ1-2; D perhaps matches TRBD1 (6 bases). CDR1 and CDR2 (germline): SGHAT, FQNNGV. CDR3 length: 14 residues.

In its sample, this clonotype was seen a few times. The chain carries TRBV6-2 or TRBV6-3 and TRBJ2-5, with D possibly TRBD2 on 5 matching bases. CDR1 is MNHEY, CDR2 SVGEGT, per germline. The CDR3 length is 16 residues. The V end lost 5 bases, the J end lost 5 bases, and 21 bases lay between the germline ends. This CDR3 reads CASSPEPDGRRETQYF. The DNA for the CDR3 is TGTGCCAGCAGTCCGGAGCCTGACGGACGGAGGGAGACCCAGTACTTC.

This clonotype was observed at least ten times. The V gene is TRBV5-1, the J gene TRBJ2-7; no clear D gene. The germline V and J ends were trimmed by 1 base and 2 bases, with 4 bases remaining between them. Germline lookup yields CDR1 SGHRS and CDR2 YFSETQ. The CDR3 extends over 12 amino acids. The CDR3: CASSLTAYEQYF. DNA for the CDR3: TGCGCCAGCAGCTTGACTGCCTACGAGCAGTACTTC.

V is TRBV5-1 and J is TRBJ2-5; no clear D gene. Trimming took off 6 bases at V and 4 bases at J, with 16 bases between the two ends. The CDR3 length is 14 residues. CDR1 and CDR2 (germline): SGHRS, YFSETQ. The CDR3 sequence: CASTNHRRRETQYF. The CDR3 coding sequence is TGCGCCAGCACCAACCACCGTCGTCGAGAGACCCAGTACTTC.

This clonotype was seen only a few times. The rearrangement links TRBV6-6 to TRBJ2-6, with D unresolved. Germline V gene lookup returns CDR1 MNHNY and CDR2 SVGAGI (reference sequence). Between the trimmed V and J ends, which lost 2 bases and 4 bases, there was a span of 6 bases. This CDR3 comprises 14 residues. The CDR3 reads CASSYLVGANVLTF. The CDR3 nucleotides read TGTGCCAGCAGTTACCTCGTGGGGGCCAACGTCCTGACTTTC.

This clonotype was observed many times. At one end, the junction sequence differs from germline, possibly due to a read error. The chain has TRBV11-2 and TRBJ1-2; 8 bases fit TRBD1. The CDR3 totals 14 residues. The germline gives CDR1 SGHAT, CDR2 FQNNGV. CDR3 in DNA: TGTGCCAGCAGCCTAGACAGGGGAAGCTATGGCTACACCTTC. It specifies CASSLDRGSYGYTF.

This clonotype has just a few counts. The rearrangement joins TRBV11-2 to TRBJ2-1; D remains ambiguous. The CDR3 is 13 amino acids. Trimming shortened V by 6 bases and J by 6 bases, and 12 bases separated the two germline ends. CDR1 is SGHAT, CDR2 FQNNGV, per germline. The CDR3 is CASRLTSGNEQFF. In DNA, the CDR3 is TGTGCCAGCAGACTGACATCGGGCAATGAGCAGTTCTTC.

Comments on this clonotype: A read error is possible here, since a much larger clone lies one base away. J is TRBJ1-5 and V is TRBV12-3 or TRBV12-4; D unclear. This CDR3 comprises 14 residues. CDR3 loop: CASILRGSNQPQHF. The CDR3 nucleotides are TGTGCCAGCATTTTACGCGGTAGCAATCAGCCCCAGCATTTT.

This clonotype occurred many times. V and J are TRBV29-1 and TRBJ2-3; maybe TRBD2 (6 bases). CDR3 size: 14 residues. V dropped 7 bases and J dropped 0 bases, with 14 bases sitting between them. CDR1 is SQVTM and CDR2 is ANQGSEA in the germline V gene. CDR3: CSAERAGSTDTQYF. CDR3 nucleotide sequence: TGCAGCGCCGAACGGGCGGGAAGCACAGATACGCAGTATTTT.

In this sample, this clonotype turned up a few times. The chain couples TRBV6-1 to TRBJ2-5; 10 bases match TRBD1. This CDR3 has 13 amino acids. Germline CDR1 and CDR2: MNHNS and SASEGT. J was trimmed by 5 bases and V by 6 bases; bases with no gene match: 3. For the CDR3, the DNA is TGTGCCAGCAGGGGACAGGGGACTGAGACCCAGTACTTC. Translated, it gives CASRGQGTETQYF.

The sample holds many counts of this clonotype. The chain uses TRBV29-1 and TRBJ2-3, with unresolved D. V lost 5 bases and J 3 bases, leaving 3 bases between the germline ends. Germline lookup yields CDR1 SQVTM and CDR2 ANQGSEA. The CDR3 is 10 amino acids. CDR3 protein: CSVMTDTQYF. The CDR3 DNA reads as TGCAGCGTTATGACAGATACGCAGTATTTT.

The chain recombines TRBV6-5 with TRBJ2-6; 10 bases agree with TRBD1. Germline V CDR1 and CDR2: MNHEY, SVGAGI. This CDR3 has 19 amino acids. Trimming removed 6 bases from V and 2 bases from J; junction bases left unmatched: 13. The CDR3 nucleotides are TGTGCCAGCAGCCCCGTTCTAGGGGACAGGGGTGCTGGGGCCAACGTCCTGACTTTC. It encodes CASSPVLGDRGAGANVLTF.

This clonotype was counted at least ten times. The CDR3 reads CASSLDVEWDYGYTF. The DNA for the CDR3 is TGTGCCAGCAGTCTGGACGTGGAATGGGACTATGGCTACACCTTC. The rearrangement links TRBV12-3 or TRBV12-4 to TRBJ1-2; D is uncertain. The germline V and J ends were trimmed by 5 bases and 3 bases, with 16 bases remaining between them. The CDR3 has 15 residues.

As to this clonotype: One base away lies a much larger clone, so this may be a sequencing read error. DNA for the CDR3: TGTGCCAGCTGGTCAGGCGCTGGGGCCAACGTCCTGACTTTC. It translates to CASWSGAGANVLTF. This chain uses TRBV6-5 with TRBJ2-6; D is undetermined. Looked up from germline, CDR1 is MNHEY and CDR2 is SVGAGI. V was cut by 8 bases and J by 2 bases, with 10 bases left in between. This CDR3 spans 14 amino acids.

In this sample, this clonotype turned up many times. The chain couples TRBV28 to TRBJ2-7; no reliable D call. This CDR3 region has 12 residues. CDR1 MDHEN and CDR2 SYDVKM come from the germline V gene. Deletions cut 7 bases from V and 5 bases from J, with 12 bases between. The CDR3: CASKKPVHEQYF. The CDR3 bases are TGTGCCAGCAAGAAACCGGTCCACGAGCAGTACTTC.

Only a few counts were recorded for this clonotype. The CDR3 region is CASKGDTEAFF. CDR3 nucleotide sequence: TGTGCCAGCAAAGGGGACACTGAAGCTTTCTTT. The V call is TRBV28, the J call TRBJ1-1, with D possibly TRBD1 on 5 matching bases. Germline assignment: CDR1 MDHEN and CDR2 SYDVKM. This CDR3 is 11 amino acids long. The V end was cut by 7 bases, the J end by 3 bases, with 6 bases between.

The V and J genes are TRBV20-1 and TRBJ2-1; 10 nucleotides match TRBD2. CDR3 length equals 18 residues. Germline CDR1 reads DFQATT; CDR2 reads SNEGSKA (reference sequence). The V gene end was trimmed by 0 bases and the J gene end by 5 bases; junction bases not matched to a gene: 13. This CDR3 reads CSARDQRKSGRVDNEQFF. In DNA form, the CDR3 reads TGCAGTGCTAGAGACCAGAGGAAAAGCGGGAGGGTCGACAATGAGCAGTTCTTC.

This clonotype has ten or more counts. The chain joins TRBV6-1 to TRBJ2-3; a possible D gene is TRBD1 (6 bases). Germline loops: CDR1 MNHNS, CDR2 SASEGT. This CDR3 is built from 15 residues. V lost 7 bases to trimming and J lost 4 bases, with 18 bases between them. DNA for the CDR3: TGTGCCAGCACCCCGTACGGCTACAGGGCAGATACGCAGTATTTT. This sequence encodes CASTPYGYRADTQYF.